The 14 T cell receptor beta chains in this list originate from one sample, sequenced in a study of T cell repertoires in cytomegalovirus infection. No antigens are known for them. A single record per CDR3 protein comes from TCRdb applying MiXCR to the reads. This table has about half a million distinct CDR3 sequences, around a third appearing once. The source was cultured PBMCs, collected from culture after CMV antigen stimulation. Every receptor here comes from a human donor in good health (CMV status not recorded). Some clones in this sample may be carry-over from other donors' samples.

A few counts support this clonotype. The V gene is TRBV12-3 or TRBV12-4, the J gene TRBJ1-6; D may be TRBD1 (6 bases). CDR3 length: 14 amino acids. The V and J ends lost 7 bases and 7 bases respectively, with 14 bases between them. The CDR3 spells CASKGHSENSPLHF. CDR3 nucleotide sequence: TGTGCCAGCAAGGGACACTCAGAAAATTCACCCCTCCACTTT.

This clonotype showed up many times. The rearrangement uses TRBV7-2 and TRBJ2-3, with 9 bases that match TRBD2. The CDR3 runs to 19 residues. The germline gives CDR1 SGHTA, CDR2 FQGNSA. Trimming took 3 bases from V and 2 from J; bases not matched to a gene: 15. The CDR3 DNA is TGTGCCAGCAGCTTGGATTTTGCGGGAGGGCCTATTAACACAGATACGCAGTATTTT. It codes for CASSLDFAGGPINTDTQYF.

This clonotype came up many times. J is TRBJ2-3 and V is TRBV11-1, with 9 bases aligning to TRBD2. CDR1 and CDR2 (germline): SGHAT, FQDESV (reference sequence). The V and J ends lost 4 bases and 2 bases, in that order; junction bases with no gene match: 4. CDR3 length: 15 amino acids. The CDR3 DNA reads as TGTGCCAGCAGCTACCTAGCGGGGCCCACAGATACGCAGTATTTT. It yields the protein CASSYLAGPTDTQYF.

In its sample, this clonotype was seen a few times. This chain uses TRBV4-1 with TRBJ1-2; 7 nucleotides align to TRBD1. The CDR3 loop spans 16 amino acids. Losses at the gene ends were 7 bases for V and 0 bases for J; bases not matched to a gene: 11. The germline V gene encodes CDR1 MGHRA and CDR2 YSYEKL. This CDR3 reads CASKAGGENANYGYTF. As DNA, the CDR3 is TGCGCCAGCAAGGCAGGGGGTGAAAATGCTAACTATGGCTACACCTTC.

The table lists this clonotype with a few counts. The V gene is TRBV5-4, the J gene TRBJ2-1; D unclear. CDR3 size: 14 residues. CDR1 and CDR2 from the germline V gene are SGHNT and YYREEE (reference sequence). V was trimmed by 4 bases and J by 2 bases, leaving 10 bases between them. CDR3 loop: CASSVFLAYNEQFF. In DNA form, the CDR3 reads TGTGCCAGCAGCGTATTTTTGGCCTACAATGAGCAGTTCTTC. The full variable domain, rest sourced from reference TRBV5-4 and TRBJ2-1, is ETGVTQSPTHLIKTRGQQVTLRCSSQSGHNTVSWYQQALGQGPQFIFQYYREEENGRGNFPPRFSGLQFPNYSSELNVNALELDDSALYLCASSVFLAYNEQFFGPGTRLTVL.

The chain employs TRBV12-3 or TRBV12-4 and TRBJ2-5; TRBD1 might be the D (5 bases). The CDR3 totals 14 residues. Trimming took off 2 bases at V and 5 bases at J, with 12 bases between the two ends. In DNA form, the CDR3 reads TGTGCCAGCAGTTTAAGCAGGGCGGTGGAGACCCAGTACTTC. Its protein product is CASSLSRAVETQYF.

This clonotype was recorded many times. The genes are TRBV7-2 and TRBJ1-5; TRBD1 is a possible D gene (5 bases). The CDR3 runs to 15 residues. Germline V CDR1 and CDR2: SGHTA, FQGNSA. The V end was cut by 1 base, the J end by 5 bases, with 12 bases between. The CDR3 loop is CASSLVGPLDQPQHF. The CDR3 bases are TGTGCCAGCAGCTTAGTGGGACCTTTGGATCAGCCCCAGCATTTT. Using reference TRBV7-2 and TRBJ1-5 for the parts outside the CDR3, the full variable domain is GAGVSQSPSNKVTEKGKDVELRCDPISGHTALYWYRQSLGQGLEFLIYFQGNSAPDKSGLPSDRFSAERTGGSVSTLTIQRTQQEDSAVYLCASSLVGPLDQPQHFGDGTRLSIL.

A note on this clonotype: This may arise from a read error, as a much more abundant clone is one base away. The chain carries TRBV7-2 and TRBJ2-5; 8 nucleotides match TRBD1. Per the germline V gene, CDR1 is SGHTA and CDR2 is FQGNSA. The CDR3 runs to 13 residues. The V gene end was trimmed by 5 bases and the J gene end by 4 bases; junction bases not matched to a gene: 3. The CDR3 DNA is TGTGCCAGCAGCGTGGACAGGGCAGAGACCCAGTACTTC. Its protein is CASSVDRAETQYF.

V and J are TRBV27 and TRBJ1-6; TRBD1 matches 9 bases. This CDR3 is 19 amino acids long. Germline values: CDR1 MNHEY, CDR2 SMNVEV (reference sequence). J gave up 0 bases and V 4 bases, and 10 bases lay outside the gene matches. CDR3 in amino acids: CASSSTGGGSLSYNSPLHF. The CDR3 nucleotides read TGTGCCAGCAGTTCCACAGGGGGCGGCAGTCTCTCCTATAATTCACCCCTCCACTTT.

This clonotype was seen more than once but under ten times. The CDR3 DNA reads TGCGCCAGCAGCCAAGCCGGGACTAGCCTGCAGGTTGAGCAGTTCTTC. This translates into CASSQAGTSLQVEQFF. The chain recombines TRBV4-3 with TRBJ2-1, with 9 bases identical to TRBD2. Germline CDR1 and CDR2: LGHNA and YSLEER. The CDR3 is 16 residues long. V lost 1 base and J lost 9; bases outside the gene matches: 10.

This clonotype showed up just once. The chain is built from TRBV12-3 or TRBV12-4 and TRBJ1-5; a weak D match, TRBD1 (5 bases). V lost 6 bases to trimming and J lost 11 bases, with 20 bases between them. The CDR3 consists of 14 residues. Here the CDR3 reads CASSQRDGGRSQHF. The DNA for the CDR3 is TGTGCCAGCAGCCAACGGGACGGCGGGAGGTCCCAGCATTTT.

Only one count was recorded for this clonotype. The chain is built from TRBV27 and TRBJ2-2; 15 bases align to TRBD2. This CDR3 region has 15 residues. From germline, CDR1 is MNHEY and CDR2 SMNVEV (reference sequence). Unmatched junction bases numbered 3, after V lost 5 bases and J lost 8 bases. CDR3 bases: TGTGCCAGCAGTCCGGGGACTAGCGGGAGGGGGGAGCTGTTTTTT. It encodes CASSPGTSGRGELFF.

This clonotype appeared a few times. The CDR3 loop reads CASSPGDRRETQYF. As DNA, the CDR3 is TGTGCCAGCAGCCCTGGTGACCGTCGAGAGACCCAGTACTTC. This chain joins TRBV7-2 and TRBJ2-5, with D unclear. The CDR3 extends over 14 amino acids. Trimming took off 5 bases at V and 4 bases at J, with 14 bases between the two ends. CDR1 is SGHTA and CDR2 is FQGNSA in the germline V gene.

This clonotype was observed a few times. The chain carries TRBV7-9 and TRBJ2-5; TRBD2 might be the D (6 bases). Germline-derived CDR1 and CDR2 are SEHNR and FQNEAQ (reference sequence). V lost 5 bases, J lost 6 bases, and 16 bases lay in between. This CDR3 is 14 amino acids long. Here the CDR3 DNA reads TGTGCCAGCAGCCCGGGGCAGGGAGGAAAGACCCAGTACTTC. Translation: CASSPGQGGKTQYF.